The clone carrying this T cell receptor beta chain was seen a handful of times. The sample originates from a study of early T cells in non-severe SARS-CoV-2 infection. CDR1 and CDR2 from the germline V gene are SGDLS and YYNGEE. Trimming pared 3 bases from V and 0 bases from J, leaving 10 bases between. CDR3 length equals 15 residues. MiXCR, applied by TCRdb to the 5' RACE reads, yields one record per CDR3 protein. The data show tens of thousands of distinct CDR3 sequences, roughly 15% seen once. This TCR derives from an adult who was a healthcare worker with PCR-confirmed SARS-CoV-2 infection or an uninfected control (not recorded which). This chain connects TRBV9 to TRBJ2-1, with D perhaps TRBD1 (5 bases). The sequencing here drew on whole blood, taken at baseline. The CDR3 sequence is CASSEGYGSYNEQFF. CDR3 bases: TGTGCCAGCAGCGAGGGGTACGGCTCCTACAATGAGCAGTTCTTC.